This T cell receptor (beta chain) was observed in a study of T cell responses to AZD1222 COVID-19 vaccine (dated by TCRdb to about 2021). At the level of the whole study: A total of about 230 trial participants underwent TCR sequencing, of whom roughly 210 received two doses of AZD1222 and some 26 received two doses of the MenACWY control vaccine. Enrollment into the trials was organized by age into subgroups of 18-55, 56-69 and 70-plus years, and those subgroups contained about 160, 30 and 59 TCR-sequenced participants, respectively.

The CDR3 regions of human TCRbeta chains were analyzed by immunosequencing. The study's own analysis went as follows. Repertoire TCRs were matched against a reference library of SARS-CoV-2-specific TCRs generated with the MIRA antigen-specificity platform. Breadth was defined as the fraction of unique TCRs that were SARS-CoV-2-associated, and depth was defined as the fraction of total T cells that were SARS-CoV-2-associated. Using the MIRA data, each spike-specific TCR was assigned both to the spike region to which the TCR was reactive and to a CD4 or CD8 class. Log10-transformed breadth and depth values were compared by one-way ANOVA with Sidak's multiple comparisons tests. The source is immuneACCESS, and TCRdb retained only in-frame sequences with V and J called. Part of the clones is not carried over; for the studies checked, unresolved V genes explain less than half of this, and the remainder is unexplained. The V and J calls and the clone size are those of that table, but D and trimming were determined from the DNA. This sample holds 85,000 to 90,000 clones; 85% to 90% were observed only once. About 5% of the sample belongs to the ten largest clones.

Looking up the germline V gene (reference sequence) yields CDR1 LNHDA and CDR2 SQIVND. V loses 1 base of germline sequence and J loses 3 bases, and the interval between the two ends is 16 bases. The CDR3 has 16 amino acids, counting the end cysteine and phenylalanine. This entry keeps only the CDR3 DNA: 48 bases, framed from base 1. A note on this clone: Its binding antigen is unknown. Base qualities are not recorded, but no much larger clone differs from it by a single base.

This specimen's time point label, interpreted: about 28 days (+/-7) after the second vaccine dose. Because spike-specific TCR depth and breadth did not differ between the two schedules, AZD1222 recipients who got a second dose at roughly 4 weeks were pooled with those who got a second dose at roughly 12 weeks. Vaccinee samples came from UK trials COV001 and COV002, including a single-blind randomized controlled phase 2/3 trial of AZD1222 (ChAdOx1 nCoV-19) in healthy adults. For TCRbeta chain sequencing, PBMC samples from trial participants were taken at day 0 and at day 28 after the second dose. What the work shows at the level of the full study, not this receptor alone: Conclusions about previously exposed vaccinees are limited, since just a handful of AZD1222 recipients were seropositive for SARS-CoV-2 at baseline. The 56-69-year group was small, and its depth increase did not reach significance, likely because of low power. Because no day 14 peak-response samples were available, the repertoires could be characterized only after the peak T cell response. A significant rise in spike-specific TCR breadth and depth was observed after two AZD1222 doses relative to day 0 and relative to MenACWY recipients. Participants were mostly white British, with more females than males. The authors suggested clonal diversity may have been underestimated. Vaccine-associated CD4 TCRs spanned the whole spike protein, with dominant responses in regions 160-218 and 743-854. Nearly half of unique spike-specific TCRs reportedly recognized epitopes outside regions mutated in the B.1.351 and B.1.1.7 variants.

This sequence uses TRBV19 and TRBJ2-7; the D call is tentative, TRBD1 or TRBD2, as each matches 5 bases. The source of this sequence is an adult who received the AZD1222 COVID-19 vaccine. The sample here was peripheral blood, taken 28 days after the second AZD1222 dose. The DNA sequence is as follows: TGTGCCAGTAGTATAGGGGCAGGGAGAGGCGTCTACGAGCAGTACTTC. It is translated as CASSIGAGRGVYEQYF.